This T cell receptor (beta chain) was retrieved from a study of blood T cell repertoires in COVID-19. For the study at large: Material from acute and convalescent COVID-19 was sourced from the United States, Italy and Spain.

The cohort comprised adults aged about 18 to 89 years residing in 20 to 30 US areas. Membership in each cohort depended on participant-reported clinical history. The CDR3 spans 15 residues. Losses at the gene ends were 2 bases for V and 2 bases for J; bases not matched to a gene: 2. In germline, CDR1 is ENHRY, CDR2 SYGVKD. Authors' processing steps: Amplifying reference gene primers gave estimates of nucleated cell counts. The protocol was immunoSEQ multiplex PCR, while the TCRdb copy is restricted to in-frame clones and leaves out a portion. The D gene and trimming were derived from the DNA, and the V and J assignments and clone size from that table. In the table there are fewer than 200,000 clones, around 88% of which are singletons.

The rearrangement uses TRBV10-3 and TRBJ1-3, with 8 bases identical to TRBD1. Sequenced input: PBMCs or T cells enriched from blood (not recorded which). The TCR comes from a woman aged 50 to 60 in a cohort exposed to, infected with or recovered from COVID-19 (not recorded which). As DNA, the CDR3 is TGTGCCATCAGTGAGCCGGACAGGGCTGGAAACACCATATATTTT. It encodes CAISEPDRAGNTIYF.